The next 16 T cell receptor beta chains were all read from a single sample in a study of regulatory T cells in long-lasting Graves disease listed by TCRdb under 2021. Libraries were prepared through multiplex PCR. The listed sequencing device is Illumina HiSeq 4000. To build TCR beta libraries, CDR3 regions were amplified by Arm-PCR using iRepertoire HTBI primers. TCRdb handled the public reads itself, with Q25 trimming in fastp and clone calling in MiXCR, and kept productive beta chains. Every distinct CDR3 protein forms one entry, paired with its most common genes and DNA. The sample table holds approximately 440,000 distinct CDR3 sequences, of which around 16% were seen once. Of the sample, 9% to 15% is held by the ten largest clones. This specimen's time point label, interpreted: newly diagnosed GD, antithyroid drugs for less than 3 months. For both TCR sequencing and RNA sequencing, RNA was extracted from PBMCs using TRIzol.

In addition, the sample was reused for a study of T cells in Graves' hyperthyroidism and ophthalmopathy.

The sample in question was peripheral blood mononuclear cells (PBMCs), obtained at new diagnosis, from a patient treated with antithyroid drugs. These TCRs come from a man aged 35-49 years with Graves disease. Donor details come from another sample of the same person, matched by shared clones.

This clonotype was found many times. The V and J genes are TRBV11-2 and TRBJ1-4; D unresolved. Trimming left V 2 bases short and J 8 bases short, with 3 bases between. The CDR3 has 11 amino acids. Germline V gene sequence: CDR1 SGHAT, CDR2 FQNNGV. Here the CDR3 reads CASSLNEKLFF. CDR3 sequence (DNA): TGTGCCAGCAGCTTAAACGAAAAACTGTTTTTT.

This chain links TRBV2 with TRBJ2-1, with 13 bases identical to TRBD2. Germline assignment: CDR1 SNHLY and CDR2 FYNNEI. The CDR3 is 12 residues long. The J segment lost 14 bases and the V segment lost 8 bases, leaving 6 bases of the junction unmatched. DNA for the CDR3: TGTGCCAGCGCCCTCGGACTAGCGGGAGAGTTCTTC. It encodes CASALGLAGEFF.

The J gene is TRBJ2-5, the V gene TRBV3-1, with 7 bases matching TRBD1. V was clipped by 2 bases and J by 2 bases; unmatched bases: 8. Germline-derived CDR1 and CDR2 are LGHDT and YNNKEL (reference sequence). The CDR3 totals 16 residues. CDR3 region: CASSQNPGTVQETQYF. The CDR3 DNA reads as TGTGCCAGCAGCCAAAACCCCGGGACAGTACAAGAGACCCAGTACTTC.

With regard to this clonotype: A much larger clone is a single base away; this may be a read error. The CDR3 region is CASSPLITSGSQNEQSF. CDR3 sequence (DNA): TGTGCCAGCAGCCCCCTTATTACTAGCGGGAGTCAGAATGAGCAGTCCTTC. The rearrangement joins TRBV11-2 to TRBJ2-1; TRBD2 aligns across 11 bases. This CDR3 region has 17 residues. The germline V gene encodes CDR1 SGHAT and CDR2 FQNNGV.

This rearrangement joins TRBV6-1 to TRBJ1-5; 8 nucleotides agree with TRBD1. With V trimmed by 4 bases and J by 2 bases, 7 bases remained unmatched. CDR1 is MNHNS and CDR2 is SASEGT in the germline V gene. This CDR3 is built from 16 residues. The CDR3 sequence is CASSAVGTGGNQPQHF. The CDR3 DNA reads TGTGCCAGCAGTGCAGTGGGGACAGGAGGCAATCAGCCCCAGCATTTT.

This clonotype was seen a handful of times. This chain uses TRBV27 with TRBJ2-1; the D gene is possibly TRBD2 (6 bases). V was clipped by 6 bases and J by 0 bases, with 15 bases between them. Per the germline V gene, CDR1 is MNHEY and CDR2 is SMNVEV (reference sequence). The CDR3 contains 16 residues. The CDR3 nucleotides read TGTGCCAGCAGCTTCTCGGCGGGGAGCTCCTACAATGAGCAGTTCTTC. Its translation: CASSFSAGSSYNEQFF.

The chain employs TRBV7-9 and TRBJ2-4; 8 bases map to TRBD1. V was pared by 3 bases and J by 4 bases, with 8 bases of the junction left unmatched. In germline, CDR1 is SEHNR, CDR2 FQNEAQ (reference sequence). This CDR3 is built from 16 residues. The CDR3 sequence: CASSLWGDRGKNIQYF. The CDR3 DNA reads TGTGCCAGCAGCTTGTGGGGTGACAGGGGAAAAAACATTCAGTACTTC.

This clonotype was recorded only once. Just one base apart from a much larger clone, this may be a read error. The rearrangement links TRBV7-2 to TRBJ1-4, with 10 bases identical to TRBD1. This CDR3 contains 15 residues. The V gene's germline CDR1 is SGHTA and CDR2 FQGNSA. Germline trimming cut 6 bases from V and 8 bases from J; bases unmatched to any gene: 9. CDR3 amino acids: CASSPIGTGEEKLFF. The CDR3, as DNA: TGTGCCAGCAGTCCCATCGGGACAGGGGAGGAAAAACTGTTTTTT.

Many counts were recorded for this clonotype. The rearrangement links TRBV7-3 to TRBJ2-1, with 11 bases fitting TRBD2. Germline V gene sequence: CDR1 SGHTA, CDR2 FQGTGA. The CDR3 has 16 amino acids. V shed 0 bases, J shed 3 bases, and the junction held 1 base outside the gene matches. Written as DNA, the CDR3 is TGTGCCAGCAGCTTAACGCTAGCGGGGGGCTACAATGAGCAGTTCTTC. As protein: CASSLTLAGGYNEQFF.

This clonotype showed up many times. This chain links TRBV2 with TRBJ1-1; D unresolved. CDR1 and CDR2 from the germline V gene are SNHLY and FYNNEI. The V gene lost 4 bases and the J gene lost 0 bases, with 6 bases spanning the gap. This CDR3 comprises 13 residues. The CDR3 region has the DNA TGTGCCAGCAGTGGGGTGATGAACACTGAAGCTTTCTTT. Translating gives CASSGVMNTEAFF.

The chain couples TRBV10-3 to TRBJ2-1; D call uncertain. This CDR3 region has 13 residues. V lost 1 base and J lost 7, with 8 bases in between. Germline CDR1 ENHRY, CDR2 SYGVKD. In DNA form, the CDR3 reads TGTGCCATCAGTGAGTTTTTGGGAAATGAGCAGTTCTTC. The encoded protein is CAISEFLGNEQFF.

Ten or more counts support this clonotype. V and J are TRBV11-2 and TRBJ2-7; 9 bases are shared with TRBD1. Trimming at V came to 4 bases and at J to 3 bases, leaving 7 bases not matched to a gene. CDR3 length: 15 residues. The germline V gene has CDR1 SGHAT and CDR2 FQNNGV. CDR3 bases: TGTGCCAGCAGCTCCGGGACAGGGACATTCTACGAGCAGTACTTC. This translates into CASSSGTGTFYEQYF.

The sample holds many counts of this clonotype. The gene calls are TRBV5-1 and TRBJ1-3, with 8 bases matching TRBD1. Germline V gene data show CDR1 as SGHRS and CDR2 as YFSETQ. The CDR3 length is 16 residues. Losses at the gene ends were 0 bases for V and 1 base for J; bases not matched to a gene: 3. Written as DNA, the CDR3 is TGCGCCAGCAGCTTGGGACAGGGGTTTTCTGGAAACACCATATATTTT. Encoded protein: CASSLGQGFSGNTIYF.

Details on this clonotype: A read error may explain this, as a much larger clone is one base away. The V gene is TRBV5-4, the J gene TRBJ2-4, with D possibly being TRBD2 (6 bases). The CDR3 has 14 amino acids. Germline CDR1 reads SGHNT; CDR2 reads YYREEE (reference sequence). CDR3 in amino acids: CASSSPRGSGIRYF. The CDR3 bases are TGTGCCAGCAGCTCGCCCCGGGGGTCTGGCATTCGGTACTTC.

This clonotype was recorded at least ten times. J is TRBJ1-1 and V is TRBV12-3 or TRBV12-4; unclear D gene. Trimming cost V 6 bases and J 6 bases, with 20 bases left between them. CDR3 length: 15 residues. In DNA, the CDR3 is TGTGCCAGCAGGAATCCGGGCCATCGAACATCTGAAGCTTTCTTT. It encodes CASRNPGHRTSEAFF.

In this sample, this clonotype turned up once. A much larger clonotype is one base distant, so this may be a read error. This rearrangement joins TRBV24-1 to TRBJ2-1; a weak D match, TRBD2 (5 bases). V lost 3 bases to trimming and J lost 13 bases, with 18 bases between them. Looked up from germline, CDR1 is KGHDR and CDR2 is SFDVKD. The CDR3 is made up of 14 amino acids. The CDR3 DNA sequence: TGTGCCACCAGTGATGCAGGCCCCGGGGAGACCCAGTTCTTC. As protein: CATSDAGPGETQFF.